This TCR beta chain stems from a study of long-term antiretroviral therapy in people with HIV. Study context: The 2015 immediate-ART recommendation was preceded by the earliest samples by about a decade.

The study's findings and limits: Patients on ART gained diversity, which nonetheless stayed below transplant donor controls. Controls exceeded HIV repertoires in CDR3 length range.

Specimens carried about 0.95-11 million cryopreserved PBMC before DNA extraction. CDR3 length: 19 residues. A remark on this clone: What it recognizes is unknown.

The assay used was immunoSEQ (version v3.0), run at survey level. Measured with immunoSEQ multiplex PCR; TCRdb has only the in-frame clones, and not every one. The data show roughly 39,000 clones, about 86% seen once. The specimen comprised unsorted PBMCs, sampled just before starting antiretroviral therapy. This clonotype originated in a woman between 18 and 29 years old with HIV. The gene calls are TRBV21-1 and TRBJ2-1. TRBV21-1 is a pseudogene segment. For the CDR3, the DNA is TGTGCCAGCAGCAATAAGGGGACCCCACGGGCAAAAGTCTACAATGAGCAGTTCTTC. Its protein product is CASSNKGTPRAKVYNEQFF.